A single sample gave rise to the 14 T cell receptor beta chains below, sequenced in a study of shared clonotypes between healthy human individuals. Measured with immunoSEQ multiplex PCR; TCRdb has only the in-frame clones, and not every one. The sample includes 2 million or so clones, roughly 94% of them seen just once. The sequencing input was naive CD4+ T cells sorted from blood. Subset defined: CD45RA+ positively selected. Receptor source: a man aged 18 to 35 in good health.

V and J are TRBV5-1 and TRBJ1-1; 7 bases are shared with TRBD1. CDR1 SGHRS and CDR2 YFSETQ come from the germline V gene. V lost 4 bases and J lost 8; bases outside the gene matches: 5. CDR3 length: 12 amino acids. The CDR3 sequence: CASSPTGSEAFF. CDR3 coding DNA: TGCGCCAGCAGCCCGACAGGGTCCGAAGCTTTCTTT.

The J gene is TRBJ2-6, the V gene TRBV7-9; D is ambiguous. Germline loops: CDR1 SEHNR, CDR2 FQNEAQ (reference sequence). The CDR3 is 15 residues long. V lost 4 bases and J lost 0, with 7 bases in between. For the CDR3, the DNA is TGTGCCAGCAGCTCTTCAGACTCTGGGGCCAACGTCCTGACTTTC. It is translated as CASSSSDSGANVLTF.

This chain connects TRBV27 to TRBJ2-1; 8 bases match TRBD1. V gave up 3 bases and J gave up 6 bases; unmatched junction bases: 13. CDR3 length equals 17 residues. The germline gives CDR1 MNHEY, CDR2 SMNVEV (reference sequence). The CDR3 protein is CASSFRRTGSPLNEQFF. The DNA for the CDR3 is TGTGCCAGCAGTTTCCGGAGGACAGGGAGCCCCCTCAATGAGCAGTTCTTC.

The gene calls are TRBV7-6 and TRBJ1-6; unclear D gene. Per germline, CDR1 SGHVS and CDR2 FNYEAQ. Trimming took 1 base from V and 6 from J, leaving 13 bases between them. This CDR3 comprises 16 residues. The CDR3: CASSLEGLFGNSPLHF. CDR3 DNA sequence: TGTGCCAGCAGCTTAGAAGGACTCTTCGGTAATTCACCCCTCCACTTT. The full variable domain, its missing parts supplied by reference TRBV7-6 and TRBJ1-6, is GAGVSQSPRYKVTKRGQDVALRCDPISGHVSLYWYRQALGQGPEFLTYFNYEAQQDKSGLPNDRFSAERPEGSISTLTIQRTEQRDSAMYRCASSLEGLFGNSPLHFGNGTRLTVT.

V and J are TRBV9 and TRBJ2-2, with D perhaps TRBD1 or TRBD2 (5 bases each). Trimming took 6 bases from V and 0 from J, leaving 15 bases between them. Germline V CDR1 and CDR2: SGDLS, YYNGEE. The CDR3 extends over 16 amino acids. The CDR3 DNA reads TGTGCCAGCACCCGGGGCTTAAACTCGAACACCGGGGAGCTGTTTTTT. Protein: CASTRGLNSNTGELFF.

The chain couples TRBV2 to TRBJ1-6; 11 bases fit TRBD1. There are 15 residues in the CDR3. The V and J ends lost 5 bases and 9 bases, in that order; junction bases with no gene match: 6. The germline gives CDR1 SNHLY, CDR2 FYNNEI. CDR3 protein: CASSTSGTGGSPLHF. CDR3 nucleotide sequence: TGTGCCAGCAGTACCTCCGGGACAGGGGGTTCACCCCTCCACTTT.

The chain employs TRBV10-3 and TRBJ2-3; 10 positions match TRBD1. This CDR3 has 16 residues. Trimming took 2 bases from V and 5 from J; bases not matched to a gene: 7. Germline CDR1 is ENHRY and CDR2 is SYGVKD. As DNA, the CDR3 is TGTGCCATCAGTGAGGCGGGGACAGGGGTGTTAGATACGCAGTATTTT. This sequence encodes CAISEAGTGVLDTQYF.

The J gene is TRBJ1-2, the V gene TRBV18; tentative D call: TRBD1 (6 bases). Germline CDR1 KGHSH, CDR2 LQKENI. Trimming removed 6 bases from V and 3 bases from J, with 11 bases in between. The CDR3 spans 13 residues. The CDR3 here is CASSHREHYGYTF. Here the CDR3 DNA reads TGTGCCAGCTCCCACAGGGAACACTATGGCTACACCTTC.

V usage is TRBV20-1 and J usage is TRBJ2-2, with unresolved D. The germline V gene has CDR1 DFQATT and CDR2 SNEGSKA (reference sequence). V gave up 3 bases and J gave up 7 bases, with 6 bases separating them. The CDR3 consists of 11 residues. CDR3 amino acids: CSASRFGELFF. In DNA form, the CDR3 reads TGCAGTGCTAGTAGGTTCGGGGAGCTGTTTTTT.

CDR3 in amino acids: CASSLARTSGYNEQFF. The DNA of the CDR3 is TGTGCCAGCAGCTTGGCACGGACTAGCGGCTACAATGAGCAGTTCTTC. The V and J genes are TRBV5-8 and TRBJ2-1, with 10 bases matching TRBD2. CDR3 length equals 16 residues. With V trimmed by 0 bases and J by 3 bases, 3 bases remained unmatched. Looked up from germline, CDR1 is SGHTS and CDR2 is YDEGEE. Full variable domain (remainder filled in from reference TRBV5-8 and TRBJ2-1): EAGVTQSPTHLIKTRGQQATLRCSPISGHTSVYWYQQALGLGLQFLLWYDEGEERNRGNFPPRFSGRQFPNYSSELNVNALELEDSALYLCASSLARTSGYNEQFFGPGTRLTVL.

This clone showed up just once. V is TRBV6-6 and J is TRBJ2-1, with D unclear. V lost 0 bases and J lost 3, with 9 bases in between. CDR3 length: 15 residues. From germline, CDR1 is MNHNY and CDR2 SVGAGI (reference sequence). The CDR3: CASSYSGWSYNEQFF. CDR3 sequence (DNA): TGTGCCAGCAGTTACTCGGGCTGGAGCTACAATGAGCAGTTCTTC.

The chain is built from TRBV30 and TRBJ1-1; no clear D. Trimming shortened V by 3 bases and J by 4 bases, and 0 bases separated the two germline ends. Germline-derived CDR1 and CDR2 are GTSNPN and SVGIG (reference sequence). The CDR3 has 9 amino acids. For the CDR3, the DNA is TGTGCCTGGAGCACTGAAGCTTTCTTT. It yields the protein CAWSTEAFF. The variable domain in full, with the rest retrieved from reference TRBV30 and TRBJ1-1, is SQTIHQWPATLVQPVGSPLSLECTVEGTSNPNLYWYRQAAGRGLQLLFYSVGIGQISSEVPQNLSASRPQDRQFILSSKKLLLSDSGFYLCAWSTEAFFGQGTRLTVV.

The V call is TRBV7-2, the J call TRBJ2-7; TRBD2 is a possible D gene (5 bases). The germline V gene encodes CDR1 SGHTA and CDR2 FQGNSA. V was cut by 3 bases and J by 5 bases, with 14 bases left in between. The CDR3 totals 14 residues. The chain's CDR3 is CASSLGRVANEQYF. DNA of the CDR3: TGTGCCAGCAGCTTGGGTAGAGTAGCGAACGAGCAGTACTTC.

Concerning this clone itself: Relative to the germline gene, one junction end is altered; a read error may explain this. This chain links TRBV29-1 with TRBJ2-3; D is perhaps TRBD2 (6 bases). In germline, CDR1 is SQVTM, CDR2 ANQGSEA. The CDR3 is 10 residues long. The CDR3 DNA sequence: TGCAGCGTTGGGACTACCGGTCCAAGTTTT. It is translated as CSVGTTGPSF.